The 21 T cell receptor beta chains below come from one sample, sequenced in a study of shared clonotypes between healthy human individuals (dated by TCRdb to between 2020 and 2021). Receptor amplification or capture employed the immunoSEQ multiplex PCR assay. TCRdb limited this immuneACCESS table to in-frame rearrangements with V and J called. A share of clones is missing; checked studies link under half to unresolved V genes, and the rest is unexplained. The sample data list some 2.1 million clones, and 95% of these were observed just once. The top ten constitute roughly 0.13% of the sample. Sequencing input: naive CD4+ T cells sorted from blood. According to the study, the label for this sample's cell subset or site signals: CD45RA+ positively selected. These receptors originate from a man aged 18 to 29 in good health.

The V gene is TRBV18, the J gene TRBJ1-3; a possible D gene is TRBD1 (5 bases). Germline V CDR1 and CDR2: KGHSH, LQKENI. CDR3 size: 15 residues. Trimming stripped 5 bases from V and 0 bases from J, with 11 bases between. The CDR3 bases are TGTGCCAGCTCAGTAGACAGATCCTCTGGAAACACCATATATTTT. Residues: CASSVDRSSGNTIYF.

V and J are TRBV4-3 and TRBJ1-2; no clear D. The V and J ends lost 2 bases and 0 bases respectively, with 7 bases between them. CDR1 and CDR2 (germline): LGHNA, YSLEER. This CDR3 region has 14 residues. The CDR3 coding sequence is TGCGCCAGCAGCCAAAGCTATACTAACTATGGCTACACCTTC. Translating gives CASSQSYTNYGYTF.

The chain has TRBV6-6 and TRBJ1-5; perhaps TRBD1 as D (5 bases). V was clipped by 4 bases and J by 8 bases, with 9 bases between them. Germline V gene sequence: CDR1 MNHNY, CDR2 SVGAGI (reference sequence). This CDR3 comprises 12 residues. CDR3 in DNA: TGTGCCAGCAGTTCCAGGGAGGAGCCCCAGCATTTT. Translated: CASSSREEPQHF.

Details on this clone: Since a much larger clone is just one base distant, this may be a read error. The same CDR3 also results from other DNA sequences found in this sample. This sequence joins TRBV18 and TRBJ2-2, with 11 bases fitting TRBD2. Germline-derived CDR1 and CDR2 are KGHSH and LQKENI. The length of the CDR3 is 16 residues. V was pared by 3 bases and J by 1 base, with 1 base of the junction left unmatched. The CDR3 loop is CASSPTSGGNTGELFF. The CDR3 region has the DNA TGTGCCAGCTCACCTACTAGCGGGGGGAACACCGGGGAGCTGTTTTTT.

This chain uses TRBV30 with TRBJ2-3; 8 bases map to TRBD1. In germline, CDR1 is GTSNPN, CDR2 SVGIG (reference sequence). The trim removed 2 bases at V and 4 bases at J, leaving 14 bases unmatched. CDR3 size: 17 residues. The CDR3 here is CAWSKGAARGRADTQYF. The CDR3 coding sequence is TGTGCCTGGAGTAAGGGGGCCGCCAGGGGGCGTGCAGATACGCAGTATTTT.

V gene TRBV7-2 combines with J gene TRBJ2-1; 7 bases line up with TRBD2. Germline V CDR1 and CDR2: SGHTA, FQGNSA. The CDR3 is 16 amino acids. The junction had 10 bases not matched to a gene; V was cut back by 5 bases and J by 3 bases. CDR3 sequence (DNA): TGTGCCAGCAGCCATTCCGAACGGGACTACTACAATGAGCAGTTCTTC. This encodes CASSHSERDYYNEQFF.

Only one count was recorded for this clone. The rearrangement uses TRBV11-3 and TRBJ2-7; the D is unclear. The CDR3 covers 15 residues. In germline, CDR1 is SGHNT, CDR2 YENEEA. The ends were cut back, 4 bases at V and 0 bases at J, with 13 bases in the middle. CDR3 nucleotide sequence: TGTGCCAGCAGCTCGGGCAGCCTGAGCTCCTACGAGCAGTACTTC. It specifies CASSSGSLSSYEQYF.

This clone was seen a single time. Other DNA sequences in the sample encode the same CDR3. The chain joins TRBV5-1 to TRBJ1-3; tentative D call: TRBD1 (6 bases). CDR1 is SGHRS, CDR2 YFSETQ, per germline. The V end was cut by 4 bases, the J end by 4 bases, with 12 bases between. This CDR3 is built from 14 residues. The CDR3 DNA sequence: TGCGCCAGCAGCCCGACCGGGACAGGAAACACCATATATTTT. Its translation is CASSPTGTGNTIYF.

This clone occurred once. The CDR3 bases are TGTGCCAGCAGTGTGGGGGGACTAGCGGGCCTATGGTCCCAAGAGACCCAGTACTTC. Translating it yields CASSVGGLAGLWSQETQYF. The chain is built from TRBV2 and TRBJ2-5, with 12 bases identical to TRBD2. The CDR3 runs 19 residues. V trimming: 4 bases; J trimming: 1 base; junction bases outside the gene matches: 13. CDR1 SNHLY and CDR2 FYNNEI come from the germline V gene.

The chain links TRBV5-1 to TRBJ2-7, with TRBD2 matching over 10 bases. V dropped 0 bases and J dropped 2; count of bases not matched to a gene: 2. From germline, CDR1 is SGHRS and CDR2 YFSETQ. This CDR3 spans 15 amino acids. The CDR3 coding sequence is TGCGCCAGCAGCTTGGCTAGCGGGAGCCCCTACGAGCAGTACTTC. Translation gives CASSLASGSPYEQYF.

This clone showed up just once. J is TRBJ2-1 and V is TRBV5-1; 13 bases fit TRBD2. The CDR3 consists of 17 residues. J gave up 2 bases and V 0 bases, and 2 bases lay outside the gene matches. Per the germline V gene, CDR1 is SGHRS and CDR2 is YFSETQ. This CDR3 reads CASSLDGLAGAYNEQFF. The DNA of the CDR3 is TGCGCCAGCAGCTTGGACGGACTAGCGGGAGCCTACAATGAGCAGTTCTTC. Filled out from reference TRBV5-1 and TRBJ2-1, the complete variable domain reads KAGVTQTPRYLIKTRGQQVTLSCSPISGHRSVSWYQQTPGQGLQFLFEYFSETQRNKGNFPGRFSGRQFSNSRSEMNVSTLELGDSALYLCASSLDGLAGAYNEQFFGPGTRLTVL.

This chain links TRBV19 with TRBJ2-6; either TRBD1 or TRBD2 may supply D (5 bases each). Germline V gene sequence: CDR1 LNHDA, CDR2 SQIVND (reference sequence). The CDR3 contains 19 residues. Trimming pared 7 bases from V and 0 bases from J, leaving 22 bases between. The DNA for the CDR3 is TGTGCCAGTAAGTCCCTTCTGGGACGCCGATCCTCTGGGGCCAACGTCCTGACTTTC. Protein: CASKSLLGRRSSGANVLTF.

The genes are TRBV7-9 and TRBJ2-7; D might be TRBD1 or TRBD2, each matching 5 bases. The CDR3 extends over 15 amino acids. V lost 6 bases and J lost 4, with 19 bases in between. In germline, CDR1 is SEHNR, CDR2 FQNEAQ (reference sequence). The CDR3 DNA reads as TGTGCCAGCAGAACCCGAGGGACGGGGACGTACGAGCAGTACTTC. Its translation: CASRTRGTGTYEQYF.

The chain couples TRBV9 to TRBJ2-3; 14 nucleotides match TRBD2. Per the germline V gene, CDR1 is SGDLS and CDR2 is YYNGEE. V dropped 3 bases and J dropped 2; count of bases not matched to a gene: 11. The CDR3 length is 19 residues. CDR3 sequence reads: CASSAHPGLAGANTDTQYF. The DNA for the CDR3 is TGTGCCAGCAGCGCCCACCCGGGACTAGCGGGGGCGAACACAGATACGCAGTATTTT.

The chain couples TRBV4-2 to TRBJ2-3; TRBD2 might be the D (7 bases). Germline values: CDR1 LGHNA, CDR2 YNFKEQ. This CDR3 has 19 residues. Trimming stripped 0 bases from V and 2 bases from J, with 21 bases between. The CDR3 nucleotides read TGTGCCAGCAGCCAAGACCACCCCCGGGGGAGGGGGGACACAGATACGCAGTATTTT. Encoded protein: CASSQDHPRGRGDTDTQYF.

The chain employs TRBV9 and TRBJ2-3, with D tentatively TRBD1 or TRBD2 (5 bases each). The ends were cut back, 4 bases at V and 6 bases at J, with 21 bases in the middle. The length of the CDR3 is 16 residues. From germline, CDR1 is SGDLS and CDR2 YYNGEE. This CDR3 is CASSPSPGTRSDTQYF. The CDR3 DNA reads as TGTGCCAGCAGCCCGAGCCCCGGGACGAGGAGCGATACGCAGTATTTT.

The chain joins TRBV21-1 to TRBJ2-3; the table's D call of TRBD2 was not tested on the DNA. TRBV21-1 is annotated as a pseudogene. The CDR3 extends over 16 amino acids. The CDR3 sequence is CAKLMGLAGEADTQYF. In DNA, the CDR3 is TGTGCCAAACTGATGGGACTAGCGGGGGAAGCAGATACGCAGTATTTT.

The CDR3: CAWTGLGHADTQYF. CDR3 in DNA: TGTGCCTGGACGGGACTAGGTCATGCAGATACGCAGTATTTT. The rearrangement joins TRBV30 to TRBJ2-3; 8 bases are shared with TRBD2. V lost 4 bases to trimming and J lost 4 bases; unmatched junction nucleotides: 7. Germline CDR1 and CDR2: GTSNPN and SVGIG (reference sequence). This CDR3 region has 14 residues.

The CDR3 nucleotides are TGTGCCACCAGCAGAGAGGGACTCCCTGGATGGACGGGCAATCAGCCCCAGCATTTT. Amino acids: CATSREGLPGWTGNQPQHF. The rearrangement links TRBV15 to TRBJ1-5; possibly TRBD1 for D (5 bases). The length of the CDR3 is 19 residues. Germline V gives CDR1 LNHNV, CDR2 YYDKDF (reference sequence). V gave up 0 bases and J gave up 2 bases, with 20 bases separating them. The entire variable domain, with the rest obtained from reference TRBV15 and TRBJ1-5, is as follows: DAMVIQNPRYQVTQFGKPVTLSCSQTLNHNVMYWYQQKSSQAPKLLFHYYDKDFNNEADTPDNFQSRRPNTSFCFLDIRSPGLGDTAMYLCATSREGLPGWTGNQPQHFGDGTRLSIL.

The table lists this clone with many counts. V usage is TRBV30 and J usage is TRBJ1-5; 7 bases map to TRBD1. The V gene's germline CDR1 is GTSNPN and CDR2 SVGIG (reference sequence). V lost 2 bases and J lost 3; bases outside the gene matches: 10. The CDR3 length is 16 residues. The CDR3: CAWSPGQVPYNQPQHF. The DNA for the CDR3 is TGTGCCTGGAGTCCCGGACAGGTGCCTTACAATCAGCCCCAGCATTTT.

The chain links TRBV4-1 to TRBJ1-6; 7 positions match TRBD1. The germline V gene has CDR1 MGHRA and CDR2 YSYEKL. The CDR3 length is 18 residues. V trimming: 0 bases; J trimming: 0 bases; junction bases outside the gene matches: 5. CDR3 DNA sequence: TGCGCCAGCAGCCAAGATCCGGGACAGAGCTCCTATAATTCACCCCTCCACTTT. Translation gives CASSQDPGQSSYNSPLHF.